The source of this T cell receptor (beta chain) is a study of shared clonotypes between healthy human individuals. Data came from immunoSEQ multiplex PCR; TCRdb stores just in-frame clones and leaves some out. The repertoire includes about 680,000 clones, around three quarters of them detected once, and around 2% sits in the top ten. Trimming shortened V by 3 bases and J by 2 bases, and 14 bases separated the two germline ends. Germline V CDR1 and CDR2: SEHNR, FQNEAQ (reference sequence). The CDR3 runs 15 residues. This TCR came from a woman aged 25 to 39 in good health. Sample: memory CD4+ T cells sorted from blood. Subset meaning: CD45RA-negative fraction. This chain joins TRBV7-9 and TRBJ2-7, with D possibly being TRBD1 (7 bases). CDR3 sequence: CASSFGRGVAYEQYF. The CDR3 region has the DNA TGTGCCAGCAGCTTTGGCAGGGGGGTGGCCTACGAGCAGTACTTC.